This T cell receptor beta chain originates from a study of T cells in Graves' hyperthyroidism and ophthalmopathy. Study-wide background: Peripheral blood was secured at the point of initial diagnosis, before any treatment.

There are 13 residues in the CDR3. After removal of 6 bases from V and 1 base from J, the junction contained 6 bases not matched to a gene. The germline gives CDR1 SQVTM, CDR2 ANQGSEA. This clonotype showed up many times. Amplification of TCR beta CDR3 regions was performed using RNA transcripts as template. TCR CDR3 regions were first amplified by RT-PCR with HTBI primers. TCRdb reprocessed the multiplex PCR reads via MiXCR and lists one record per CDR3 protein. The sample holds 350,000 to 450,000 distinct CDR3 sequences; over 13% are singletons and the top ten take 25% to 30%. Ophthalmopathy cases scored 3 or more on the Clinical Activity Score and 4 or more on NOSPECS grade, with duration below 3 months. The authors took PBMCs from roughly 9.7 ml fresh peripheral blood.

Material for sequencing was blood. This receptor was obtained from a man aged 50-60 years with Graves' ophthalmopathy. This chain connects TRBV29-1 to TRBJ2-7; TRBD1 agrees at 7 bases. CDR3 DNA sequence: TGCAGCGTAGACAGGGAAGGGTCCTACGAGCAGTACTTC. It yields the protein CSVDREGSYEQYF.